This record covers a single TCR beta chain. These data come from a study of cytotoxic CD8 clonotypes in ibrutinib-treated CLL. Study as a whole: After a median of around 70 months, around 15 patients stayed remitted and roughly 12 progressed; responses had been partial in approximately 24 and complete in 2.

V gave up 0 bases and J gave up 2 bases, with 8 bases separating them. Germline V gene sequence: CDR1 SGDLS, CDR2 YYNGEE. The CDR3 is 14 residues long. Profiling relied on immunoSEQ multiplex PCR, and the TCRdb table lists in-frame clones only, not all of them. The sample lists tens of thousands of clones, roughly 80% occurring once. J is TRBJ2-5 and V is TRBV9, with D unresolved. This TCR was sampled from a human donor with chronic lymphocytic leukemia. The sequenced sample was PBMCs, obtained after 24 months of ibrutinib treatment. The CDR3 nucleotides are TGTGCCAGCAGCGTAGATCACTATCAAGAGACCCAGTACTTC. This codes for CASSVDHYQETQYF.